Detailed here is one T cell receptor (beta chain). The antigen is unknown. The source of the sample is a study of T-cell memory formation after mild COVID-19. Study results and limitations: Among clones peaking at day 37 in the second wave, SARS-CoV-2 specificity remained unconfirmed.

This CDR3 is 16 amino acids long. The V end lost 3 bases, the J end lost 8 bases, and 21 bases lay between the germline ends. Per the germline V gene, CDR1 is KGHDR and CDR2 is SFDVKD. MiXCR was run by TCRdb on the 5' RACE reads, yielding one entry per CDR3 protein. The sample gives under 300,000 distinct CDR3 sequences, roughly 10% of which show up once; roughly a fifth is in the top ten. The rearrangement joins TRBV24-1 to TRBJ1-2; D is unclear. This sequence was found in a man aged 18 to 29 who had mild COVID-19 (a few samples of this study predate the infection). Cell type and time point are not known. Sequencing was performed on PBMCs or a T cell subset sorted from them (not recorded which). In DNA, the CDR3 is TGTGCCACCAGTGATCCCCACGCTGACGGCCTGGGAGGCTACACCTTC. It specifies CATSDPHADGLGGYTF.